The source of this TCR beta chain is a study of T cell clonality in common variable immunodeficiency. V gave up 4 bases and J gave up 5 bases; unmatched junction bases: 13. Looked up from germline, CDR1 is DFQATT and CDR2 is SNEGSKA (reference sequence). This CDR3 has 16 residues. Diagnosis required reduced IgG, IgA and/or IgM with specific antibody deficiency. This clone was detected ten times or more. Antigen unknown. The CDR3 end falls 3 residues outside the read, so it is completed with the germline J gene. Overall study findings and caveats: In common variable immunodeficiency, TCR beta chains reportedly carried fewer deletions and N-nucleotide insertions.

Using immunoSEQ multiplex PCR, the repertoire was profiled, and TCRdb retains in-frame clones only, with some absent. Reported are about 26,000 clones, none seen only once; the ten largest carry 20% to 25%. The chain joins TRBV20-1 to TRBJ2-1, with 8 bases that match TRBD1. The sequence derives from a human donor with common variable immunodeficiency. The sequencing sample was made of peripheral blood mononuclear cells. The CDR3: CSATGGGGALNNEQFF. CDR3 DNA (partial): TGCAGTGCTACAGGGGGCGGAGGAGCGCTAAACAATGAG.